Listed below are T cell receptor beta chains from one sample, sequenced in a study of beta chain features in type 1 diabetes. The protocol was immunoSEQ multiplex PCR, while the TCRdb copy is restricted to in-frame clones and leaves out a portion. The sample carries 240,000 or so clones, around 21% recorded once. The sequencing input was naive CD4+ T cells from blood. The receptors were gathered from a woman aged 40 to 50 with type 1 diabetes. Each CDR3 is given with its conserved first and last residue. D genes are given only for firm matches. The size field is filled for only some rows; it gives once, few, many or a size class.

CDR3 protein: CAWSISGNQPQHF
CDR3 DNA: TGTGCCTGGAGTATTTCGGGGAATCAGCCCCAGCATTTT
clone size: few
D gene: -
V gene: TRBV30
J gene: TRBJ1-5

CDR3 protein: CASSLGESETQYF
CDR3 DNA: TGTGCCAGCTCACTCGGGGAAAGCGAGACCCAGTACTTC
clone size: -
D gene: -
V gene: TRBV18
J gene: TRBJ2-5

CDR3 protein: CASSFMRNTEAFF
CDR3 DNA: TGTGCCAGCAGCTTCATGCGGAACACTGAAGCTTTCTTT
clone size: -
D gene: -
V gene: TRBV11-1
J gene: TRBJ1-1

CDR3 protein: CASTKGLAGVAGELFF
CDR3 DNA: TGTGCCAGCACCAAGGGACTAGCGGGAGTGGCCGGGGAGCTGTTTTTT
clone size: few
D gene: TRBD2
V gene: TRBV5-6
J gene: TRBJ2-2

CDR3 protein: CASSLGSPGAEAFF
CDR3 DNA: TGTGCCAGCAGTCTTGGGAGCCCGGGGGCTGAAGCTTTCTTT
clone size: -
D gene: -
V gene: TRBV5-4
J gene: TRBJ1-1

CDR3 protein: CAWSGAGSNQPQHF
CDR3 DNA: TGTGCCTGGAGTGGGGCTGGTAGCAATCAGCCCCAGCATTTT
clone size: few
D gene: -
V gene: TRBV30
J gene: TRBJ1-5

CDR3 protein: CASSQLRQGDQPQHF
CDR3 DNA: TGTGCCAGCAGCCAACTTCGACAGGGCGATCAGCCCCAGCATTTT
clone size: -
D gene: TRBD1
V gene: TRBV4-2
J gene: TRBJ1-5

CDR3 protein: CASSPTPQGTGGRDEQFF
CDR3 DNA: TGTGCCAGCAGCCCGACGCCGCAGGGGACAGGGGGCCGGGATGAGCAGTTCTTC
clone size: -
D gene: TRBD1
V gene: TRBV4-2
J gene: TRBJ2-1

CDR3 protein: CASRDAGGGNYGYTF
CDR3 DNA: TGTGCCAGCCGAGACGCGGGAGGGGGTAACTATGGCTACACCTTC
clone size: -
D gene: -
V gene: TRBV19
J gene: TRBJ1-2

CDR3 protein: CAWSVGQGDTDTQYF
CDR3 DNA: TGTGCCTGGAGTGTCGGGCAGGGCGACACAGATACGCAGTATTTT
clone size: -
D gene: -
V gene: TRBV30
J gene: TRBJ2-3

CDR3 protein: CASSSWAGEKTEAFF
CDR3 DNA: TGTGCCAGCAGTTCCTGGGCGGGGGAAAAAACTGAAGCTTTCTTT
clone size: -
D gene: -
V gene: TRBV28
J gene: TRBJ1-1

CDR3 protein: CASSLKESNQPQHF
CDR3 DNA: TGTGCCAGCAGCTTGAAGGAGAGCAATCAGCCCCAGCATTTT
clone size: few
D gene: -
V gene: TRBV7-8
J gene: TRBJ1-5

CDR3 protein: CASSLAPQETQYF
CDR3 DNA: TGTGCCAGCAGCTTAGCGCCCCAAGAGACCCAGTACTTC
clone size: -
D gene: -
V gene: TRBV6-5
J gene: TRBJ2-5

CDR3 protein: CASSQQTVSYGYTF
CDR3 DNA: TGTGCCAGCAGCCAACAGACGGTGAGCTATGGCTACACCTTC
clone size: -
D gene: -
V gene: TRBV11-2
J gene: TRBJ1-2

CDR3 protein: CASSQMGGSLYNEQFF
CDR3 DNA: TGTGCCAGCAGTCAAATGGGGGGGTCGCTCTACAATGAGCAGTTCTTC
clone size: few
D gene: TRBD2
V gene: TRBV25-1
J gene: TRBJ2-1

CDR3 protein: CAISQGSTDTQYF
CDR3 DNA: TGTGCCATCTCGCAGGGGAGCACAGATACGCAGTATTTT
clone size: few
D gene: -
V gene: TRBV10-3
J gene: TRBJ2-3

CDR3 protein: CAWARDRDYEQYF
CDR3 DNA: TGTGCCTGGGCCCGGGACAGGGACTACGAGCAGTACTTC
clone size: few
D gene: TRBD1
V gene: TRBV30
J gene: TRBJ2-7

CDR3 protein: CASGTTGTNYGYTF
CDR3 DNA: TGTGCCAGTGGTACGACAGGGACTAACTATGGCTACACCTTC
clone size: -
D gene: TRBD1
V gene: TRBV19
J gene: TRBJ1-2

CDR3 protein: CASSAPPGYGYTF
CDR3 DNA: TGTGCCAGCAGCGCCCCCCCGGGCTATGGCTACACCTTC
clone size: few
D gene: -
V gene: TRBV9
J gene: TRBJ1-2

CDR3 protein: CASSRQGLNTEAFF
CDR3 DNA: TGTGCCAGCAGCCGACAGGGATTGAACACTGAAGCTTTCTTT
clone size: -
D gene: TRBD1
V gene: TRBV2
J gene: TRBJ1-1

CDR3 protein: CASSLGDGYEQYF
CDR3 DNA: TGCGCCAGCAGCTTAGGGGATGGCTACGAGCAGTACTTC
clone size: few
D gene: -
V gene: TRBV5-1
J gene: TRBJ2-7

CDR3 protein: CASSLQGDGNTIYF
CDR3 DNA: TGTGCCAGCAGTTTACAGGGGGACGGAAACACCATATATTTT
clone size: -
D gene: TRBD1
V gene: TRBV27
J gene: TRBJ1-3

CDR3 protein: CAWATVTGNQPQHF
CDR3 DNA: TGTGCCTGGGCGACAGTCACAGGCAATCAGCCCCAGCATTTT
clone size: few
D gene: -
V gene: TRBV30
J gene: TRBJ1-5

CDR3 protein: CASSFQLTGNEQYF
CDR3 DNA: TGTGCCAGCAGTTTCCAACTGACAGGGAACGAGCAGTACTTC
clone size: few
D gene: TRBD1
V gene: TRBV14
J gene: TRBJ2-7

CDR3 protein: CASSQTSETQYF
CDR3 DNA: TGTGCCAGCAGTCAAACTAGCGAGACCCAGTACTTC
clone size: few
D gene: -
V gene: TRBV6-5
J gene: TRBJ2-5

CDR3 protein: CAWSLGGSREAFF
CDR3 DNA: TGTGCCTGGTCCCTGGGAGGGTCTAGGGAAGCTTTCTTT
clone size: -
D gene: -
V gene: TRBV30
J gene: TRBJ1-1

CDR3 protein: CSADGSGQQYF
CDR3 DNA: TGCAGCGCCGACGGGTCTGGTCAACAGTACTTC
clone size: -
D gene: -
V gene: TRBV29-1
J gene: TRBJ2-7

CDR3 protein: CASSFGDRENQPQHF
CDR3 DNA: TGTGCCAGCAGTTTCGGGGACAGGGAGAATCAGCCCCAGCATTTT
clone size: few
D gene: TRBD1
V gene: TRBV28
J gene: TRBJ1-5

CDR3 protein: CASSLVVDTQYF
CDR3 DNA: TGTGCCAGCAGCTTAGTAGTGGATACGCAGTATTTT
clone size: -
D gene: -
V gene: TRBV7-2
J gene: TRBJ2-3

CDR3 protein: CAWQREAPYEQYF
CDR3 DNA: TGTGCCTGGCAGCGGGAGGCACCCTACGAGCAGTACTTC
clone size: few
D gene: TRBD2
V gene: TRBV30
J gene: TRBJ2-7

CDR3 protein: CATVLRNTIYF
CDR3 DNA: TGTGCCACCGTACTCCGAAACACCATATATTTT
clone size: few
D gene: -
V gene: TRBV28
J gene: TRBJ1-3

CDR3 protein: CASSLDAGRRSYEQYF
CDR3 DNA: TGTGCCAGCAGCTTAGATGCGGGACGGCGCTCCTACGAGCAGTACTTC
clone size: -
D gene: -
V gene: TRBV11-2
J gene: TRBJ2-7

CDR3 protein: CAWSDEHTQYF
CDR3 DNA: TGTGCCTGGAGTGACGAGCATACGCAGTATTTT
clone size: few
D gene: -
V gene: TRBV30
J gene: TRBJ2-3

CDR3 protein: CASSLSAGEAFF
CDR3 DNA: TGTGCCAGCAGCTTATCCGCCGGTGAAGCTTTCTTT
clone size: -
D gene: -
V gene: TRBV7-9
J gene: TRBJ1-1

CDR3 protein: CASSRDRPNYGYTF
CDR3 DNA: TGTGCCAGCAGCCGGGACAGGCCTAACTATGGCTACACCTTC
clone size: few
D gene: TRBD1
V gene: TRBV5-6
J gene: TRBJ1-2

CDR3 protein: CASAQEAGDRDEAFF
CDR3 DNA: TGTGCCAGCGCTCAGGAGGCGGGGGATCGGGATGAAGCTTTCTTT
clone size: -
D gene: -
V gene: TRBV28
J gene: TRBJ1-1

CDR3 protein: CASTQMSTDTQYF
CDR3 DNA: TGTGCCAGCACACAGATGAGCACAGATACGCAGTATTTT
clone size: -
D gene: -
V gene: TRBV5-4
J gene: TRBJ2-3

CDR3 protein: CSARPGNEQFF
CDR3 DNA: TGCAGTGCTAGACCGGGGAATGAGCAGTTCTTC
clone size: few
D gene: -
V gene: TRBV20-1
J gene: TRBJ2-1

CDR3 protein: CASSSPPYEQYF
CDR3 DNA: TGTGCCAGCAGTTCCCCCCCTTACGAGCAGTACTTC
clone size: -
D gene: -
V gene: TRBV28
J gene: TRBJ2-7

CDR3 protein: CASSFSGGGQETQYF
CDR3 DNA: TGCGCCAGCAGCTTTTCAGGGGGAGGCCAAGAGACCCAGTACTTC
clone size: -
D gene: -
V gene: TRBV5-1
J gene: TRBJ2-5

CDR3 protein: CASSSMELTKAFF
CDR3 DNA: TGTGCCAGCAGTTCGATGGAGTTGACTAAAGCTTTCTTT
clone size: -
D gene: -
V gene: TRBV7-9
J gene: TRBJ1-1

CDR3 protein: CATSRGQGETEAFF
CDR3 DNA: TGTGCCACCAGCAGGGGACAGGGGGAGACTGAAGCTTTCTTT
clone size: -
D gene: TRBD1
V gene: TRBV15
J gene: TRBJ1-1

CDR3 protein: CAWSEVGGGPQHF
CDR3 DNA: TGTGCCTGGAGTGAGGTGGGGGGGGGACCCCAGCATTTT
clone size: few
D gene: -
V gene: TRBV30
J gene: TRBJ1-5

CDR3 protein: CASSLSGGWEAGPVEPQHF
CDR3 DNA: TGTGCCAGCAGTTTATCAGGGGGTTGGGAAGCAGGGCCGGTGGAGCCCCAGCATTTT
clone size: few
D gene: -
V gene: TRBV27
J gene: TRBJ1-5

CDR3 protein: CASSSGSYPNYGYTF
CDR3 DNA: TGCGCCAGCAGCTCCGGGTCGTATCCTAACTATGGCTACACCTTC
clone size: few
D gene: -
V gene: TRBV5-1
J gene: TRBJ1-2